A selection of T cell receptor beta chains follows, all from one sample in a study of blood T cell repertoires in COVID-19. Method: immunoSEQ multiplex PCR; TCRdb's copy keeps in-frame clones and lacks some. In the table there are over 200,000 clones, 65% to 85% of which are singletons. The sample consisted of peripheral blood. The receptor source for this set is an elderly woman with acute or convalescent COVID-19. Both conserved end residues are part of each CDR3. The order of the fields is D gene, J gene, V gene, clone size, CDR3 protein, CDR3 DNA. A D gene is named only where the DNA matches it firmly. Size values are once, few and many counts, or a class for expanded clones, and some rows have none.

d_gene: TRBD1
j_gene: TRBJ1-2
v_gene: TRBV4-1
abundance: NA
CDR3aa: CASRQTGGGGYTF
CDR3nt: TGCGCCAGCAGACAAACAGGGGGCGGCGGCTACACCTTC

d_gene: NA
j_gene: TRBJ1-5
v_gene: TRBV12-2
abundance: NA
CDR3aa: CASRCQGYFNQPQHF
CDR3nt: TGTGCAAGTCGCTGCCAGGGGTATTTCAATCAGCCCCAGCATTTT

d_gene: TRBD2
j_gene: TRBJ2-1
v_gene: TRBV5-1
abundance: NA
CDR3aa: CASSSSSFGESGAAEQFF
CDR3nt: TGCGCCAGCAGCTCTAGTTCTTTCGGGGAGAGCGGGGCAGCTGAGCAGTTCTTC

d_gene: TRBD1
j_gene: TRBJ2-3
v_gene: TRBV19
abundance: NA
CDR3aa: CATGQADTQYF
CDR3nt: TGTGCCACCGGACAGGCAGATACGCAGTATTTT

d_gene: TRBD2
j_gene: TRBJ2-5
v_gene: TRBV19
abundance: once
CDR3aa: CASSMKRGGRETQYF
CDR3nt: TGTGCCAGTAGTATGAAGCGGGGGGGCCGCGAGACCCAGTACTTC

d_gene: NA
j_gene: TRBJ1-1
v_gene: TRBV6-1
abundance: NA
CDR3aa: CASSLIQGNTEAFF
CDR3nt: TGTGCCAGCAGTTTGATACAGGGTAACACTGAAGCTTTCTTT

d_gene: NA
j_gene: TRBJ1-5
v_gene: TRBV6-5
abundance: NA
CDR3aa: CASSSFWTASNQPQHF
CDR3nt: TGTGCCAGCAGTTCCTTCTGGACAGCTAGCAATCAGCCCCAGCATTTT

d_gene: TRBD1
j_gene: TRBJ1-5
v_gene: TRBV30
abundance: NA
CDR3aa: CAWTTTLTGASNQPQHF
CDR3nt: TGTGCCTGGACAACCACTCTTACAGGGGCCAGCAATCAGCCCCAGCATTTT

d_gene: TRBD1
j_gene: TRBJ1-1
v_gene: TRBV4-1
abundance: NA
CDR3aa: CASSQDYGTGIAFF
CDR3nt: TGCGCCAGCAGCCAAGATTATGGGACAGGAATAGCTTTCTTT

d_gene: TRBD1
j_gene: TRBJ1-5
v_gene: TRBV6-6
abundance: NA
CDR3aa: CASSWDRERPQHF
CDR3nt: TGTGCCAGCAGTTGGGACAGGGAGAGGCCCCAGCATTTT

d_gene: NA
j_gene: TRBJ1-3
v_gene: TRBV4-2
abundance: NA
CDR3aa: CASSQEIHSGNTIYF
CDR3nt: TGTGCCAGCAGCCAAGAAATCCATTCTGGAAACACCATATATTTT

d_gene: NA
j_gene: TRBJ1-1
v_gene: TRBV12-3/TRBV12-4
abundance: NA
CDR3aa: CASTGLDTEAFF
CDR3nt: TGTGCCAGCACGGGGTTAGACACTGAAGCTTTCTTT

d_gene: TRBD2
j_gene: TRBJ2-1
v_gene: TRBV2
abundance: once
CDR3aa: CASSLAGTYNEQFF
CDR3nt: TGTGCCAGCAGTCTAGCGGGGACCTACAATGAGCAGTTCTTC

d_gene: TRBD2
j_gene: TRBJ2-2
v_gene: TRBV19
abundance: NA
CDR3aa: CASTRGGLGTGELFF
CDR3nt: TGTGCCAGTACTCGCGGGGGGCTTGGGACCGGGGAGCTGTTTTTT

d_gene: NA
j_gene: TRBJ2-5
v_gene: TRBV3-1/TRBV3-2
abundance: NA
CDR3aa: CASSQDREGETQYF
CDR3nt: TGTGCCAGCAGCCAAGATCGAGAGGGAGAGACCCAGTACTTC

d_gene: TRBD1
j_gene: TRBJ1-5
v_gene: TRBV28
abundance: NA
CDR3aa: CASSYRGLRQPQHF
CDR3nt: TGTGCCAGCAGTTACAGGGGGTTGAGGCAGCCCCAGCATTTT

d_gene: NA
j_gene: TRBJ2-1
v_gene: TRBV2
abundance: NA
CDR3aa: CASTKDSHNEQFF
CDR3nt: TGTGCCAGCACTAAGGACAGTCACAATGAGCAGTTCTTC

d_gene: NA
j_gene: TRBJ1-3
v_gene: TRBV5-1
abundance: NA
CDR3aa: CASSMDSPGNTIYF
CDR3nt: TGCGCCAGCAGCATGGACAGTCCTGGAAACACCATATATTTT

d_gene: NA
j_gene: TRBJ2-5
v_gene: TRBV7-8
abundance: once
CDR3aa: CASSLDGGRETQYF
CDR3nt: TGTGCCAGCAGCTTAGATGGAGGGAGGGAGACCCAGTACTTC

d_gene: TRBD2
j_gene: TRBJ2-5
v_gene: TRBV6-2/TRBV6-3
abundance: NA
CDR3aa: CASSWGLAGGLETQYF
CDR3nt: TGTGCCAGCAGTTGGGGACTAGCGGGGGGATTGGAGACCCAGTACTTC

d_gene: NA
j_gene: TRBJ1-5
v_gene: TRBV3-1/TRBV3-2
abundance: once
CDR3aa: CASSQGNRVDSNQPQHF
CDR3nt: TGTGCCAGCAGCCAAGGTAACCGGGTCGATAGCAATCAGCCCCAGCATTTT

d_gene: NA
j_gene: TRBJ2-1
v_gene: TRBV6-5
abundance: NA
CDR3aa: CASKGAYNEQFF
CDR3nt: TGTGCCAGCAAAGGGGCCTACAATGAGCAGTTCTTC

d_gene: NA
j_gene: TRBJ1-1
v_gene: TRBV18
abundance: few
CDR3aa: CASSPLGRLDTEAFF
CDR3nt: TGTGCCAGCTCACCACTGGGGAGGTTGGATACTGAAGCTTTCTTT

d_gene: NA
j_gene: TRBJ1-2
v_gene: TRBV3-1/TRBV3-2
abundance: NA
CDR3aa: CASSLNQQLYYGYTF
CDR3nt: TGTGCCAGCAGTCTTAACCAACAGCTTTACTATGGCTACACCTTC

d_gene: NA
j_gene: TRBJ1-6
v_gene: TRBV2
abundance: NA
CDR3aa: CASSESDSTNSPLHF
CDR3nt: TGTGCCAGCAGTGAATCCGACAGTACCAATTCACCCCTCCACTTT

d_gene: NA
j_gene: TRBJ1-4
v_gene: TRBV28
abundance: NA
CDR3aa: CASSPLGRDNEKLFF
CDR3nt: TGTGCCAGCAGTCCCTTAGGGAGGGATAATGAAAAACTGTTTTTT

d_gene: TRBD1
j_gene: TRBJ1-4
v_gene: TRBV5-4
abundance: NA
CDR3aa: CASSLDRGNEKLFF
CDR3nt: TGTGCCAGCAGCTTGGACAGGGGGAATGAAAAACTGTTTTTT

d_gene: TRBD1
j_gene: TRBJ1-4
v_gene: TRBV9
abundance: NA
CDR3aa: CASSVGTGEGKLFF
CDR3nt: TGTGCCAGCAGCGTAGGGACAGGGGAGGGAAAACTGTTTTTT

d_gene: TRBD1
j_gene: TRBJ2-5
v_gene: TRBV6-7
abundance: NA
CDR3aa: CASSQDRGGETQYF
CDR3nt: TGTGCCAGCAGTCAGGACAGGGGAGGAGAGACCCAGTACTTC

d_gene: TRBD1
j_gene: TRBJ2-7
v_gene: TRBV4-1
abundance: NA
CDR3aa: CASSLQPAGGSSEQYF
CDR3nt: TGCGCCAGCAGCCTACAACCGGCAGGGGGCTCAAGCGAGCAGTACTTC

d_gene: TRBD1
j_gene: TRBJ1-4
v_gene: TRBV20-1
abundance: few
CDR3aa: CSATERQGLRKNEKLFF
CDR3nt: TGCAGTGCTACTGAACGACAGGGGTTGCGGAAGAATGAAAAACTGTTTTTT

d_gene: NA
j_gene: TRBJ1-4
v_gene: TRBV30
abundance: once
CDR3aa: CAWNPQGLEKLFF
CDR3nt: TGTGCCTGGAATCCACAGGGTTTGGAAAAACTGTTTTTT

d_gene: TRBD1
j_gene: TRBJ2-2
v_gene: TRBV5-6
abundance: NA
CDR3aa: CASSLRQGNTGELFF
CDR3nt: TGTGCCAGCAGCTTACGACAGGGAAACACCGGGGAGCTGTTTTTT

d_gene: TRBD1
j_gene: TRBJ1-2
v_gene: TRBV4-1
abundance: NA
CDR3aa: CASSPAGTGEARYYGYTF
CDR3nt: TGCGCCAGCAGCCCGGCCGGGACAGGGGAAGCAAGGTACTATGGCTACACCTTC

d_gene: NA
j_gene: TRBJ2-7
v_gene: TRBV7-7
abundance: once
CDR3aa: CASSSSVFNEQYF
CDR3nt: TGTGCCAGCAGCTCCAGTGTATTTAACGAGCAGTACTTC

d_gene: NA
j_gene: TRBJ1-1
v_gene: TRBV2
abundance: NA
CDR3aa: CASSESRSTEAFF
CDR3nt: TGTGCCAGCAGTGAATCTAGGAGCACTGAAGCTTTCTTT

d_gene: NA
j_gene: TRBJ2-7
v_gene: TRBV10-1
abundance: NA
CDR3aa: CASSETRRQYF
CDR3nt: TGCGCCAGCAGTGAGACCCGGAGGCAGTACTTC

d_gene: TRBD1
j_gene: TRBJ2-7
v_gene: TRBV6-1
abundance: few
CDR3aa: CASSESQGAGEQYF
CDR3nt: TGTGCCAGCAGTGAATCACAGGGGGCGGGGGAGCAGTACTTC

d_gene: TRBD2
j_gene: TRBJ2-3
v_gene: TRBV11-2
abundance: NA
CDR3aa: CASSLGLASDTQYF
CDR3nt: TGTGCCAGCAGCCTAGGACTAGCGTCAGATACGCAGTATTTT

d_gene: NA
j_gene: TRBJ2-2
v_gene: TRBV6-5
abundance: NA
CDR3aa: CASQTGSDTGELFF
CDR3nt: TGTGCCAGCCAGACCGGGAGTGACACCGGGGAGCTGTTTTTT

d_gene: TRBD2
j_gene: TRBJ2-1
v_gene: TRBV25-1
abundance: NA
CDR3aa: CASSHPAGALPNEQFF
CDR3nt: TGTGCCAGCAGCCACCCAGCGGGAGCCCTTCCTAATGAGCAGTTCTTC

d_gene: NA
j_gene: TRBJ2-1
v_gene: TRBV9
abundance: NA
CDR3aa: CASSFGTQDNEQFF
CDR3nt: TGTGCCAGCAGCTTTGGGACTCAAGACAATGAGCAGTTCTTC

d_gene: TRBD2
j_gene: TRBJ2-4
v_gene: TRBV7-2
abundance: few
CDR3aa: CASSPGGLAKNIQYF
CDR3nt: TGTGCCAGCAGCCCGGGGGGTCTGGCCAAAAACATTCAGTACTTC

d_gene: NA
j_gene: TRBJ2-1
v_gene: TRBV3-1/TRBV3-2
abundance: NA
CDR3aa: CASSQGRGRARGYNEQFF
CDR3nt: TGTGCCAGCAGCCAAGGACGGGGAAGGGCACGGGGCTACAATGAGCAGTTCTTC

d_gene: NA
j_gene: TRBJ1-1
v_gene: TRBV6-6
abundance: NA
CDR3aa: CASRSQGTEAFF
CDR3nt: TGTGCCAGCAGGAGCCAGGGCACTGAAGCTTTCTTT

d_gene: NA
j_gene: TRBJ1-2
v_gene: TRBV19
abundance: NA
CDR3aa: CAIAGTPNYGYTF
CDR3nt: TGTGCCATCGCCGGGACACCTAACTATGGCTACACCTTC

d_gene: TRBD2
j_gene: TRBJ2-1
v_gene: TRBV5-1
abundance: NA
CDR3aa: CASSLRGAGGYNEQFF
CDR3nt: TGCGCCAGCAGCCTCCGAGGCGCGGGGGGGTACAATGAGCAGTTCTTC

d_gene: TRBD1
j_gene: TRBJ1-1
v_gene: TRBV3-1/TRBV3-2
abundance: NA
CDR3aa: CASSARDRETEAFF
CDR3nt: TGTGCCAGCAGCGCGCGGGACAGGGAAACTGAAGCTTTCTTT

d_gene: NA
j_gene: TRBJ2-5
v_gene: TRBV30
abundance: NA
CDR3aa: CAWSTEPRETQYF
CDR3nt: TGTGCCTGGAGTACGGAGCCCCGAGAGACCCAGTACTTC